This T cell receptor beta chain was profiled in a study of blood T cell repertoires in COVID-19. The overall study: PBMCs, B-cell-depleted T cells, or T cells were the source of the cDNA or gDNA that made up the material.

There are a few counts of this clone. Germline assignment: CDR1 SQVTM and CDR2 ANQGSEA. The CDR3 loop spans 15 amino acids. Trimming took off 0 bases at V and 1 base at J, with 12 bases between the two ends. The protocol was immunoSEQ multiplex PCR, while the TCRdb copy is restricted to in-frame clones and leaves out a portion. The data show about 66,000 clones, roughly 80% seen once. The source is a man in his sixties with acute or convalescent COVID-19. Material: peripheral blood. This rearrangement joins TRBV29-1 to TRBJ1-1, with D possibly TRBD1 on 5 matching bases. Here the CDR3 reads CSVEDYGARNTEAFF. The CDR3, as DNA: TGCAGCGTTGAAGATTATGGGGCCCGGAACACTGAAGCTTTCTTT. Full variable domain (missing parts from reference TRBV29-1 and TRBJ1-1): SAVISQKPSRDICQRGTSLTIQCQVDSQVTMMFWYRQQPGQSLTLIATANQGSEATYESGFVIDKFPISRPNLTFSTLTVSNMSPEDSSIYLCSVEDYGARNTEAFFGQGTRLTVV.